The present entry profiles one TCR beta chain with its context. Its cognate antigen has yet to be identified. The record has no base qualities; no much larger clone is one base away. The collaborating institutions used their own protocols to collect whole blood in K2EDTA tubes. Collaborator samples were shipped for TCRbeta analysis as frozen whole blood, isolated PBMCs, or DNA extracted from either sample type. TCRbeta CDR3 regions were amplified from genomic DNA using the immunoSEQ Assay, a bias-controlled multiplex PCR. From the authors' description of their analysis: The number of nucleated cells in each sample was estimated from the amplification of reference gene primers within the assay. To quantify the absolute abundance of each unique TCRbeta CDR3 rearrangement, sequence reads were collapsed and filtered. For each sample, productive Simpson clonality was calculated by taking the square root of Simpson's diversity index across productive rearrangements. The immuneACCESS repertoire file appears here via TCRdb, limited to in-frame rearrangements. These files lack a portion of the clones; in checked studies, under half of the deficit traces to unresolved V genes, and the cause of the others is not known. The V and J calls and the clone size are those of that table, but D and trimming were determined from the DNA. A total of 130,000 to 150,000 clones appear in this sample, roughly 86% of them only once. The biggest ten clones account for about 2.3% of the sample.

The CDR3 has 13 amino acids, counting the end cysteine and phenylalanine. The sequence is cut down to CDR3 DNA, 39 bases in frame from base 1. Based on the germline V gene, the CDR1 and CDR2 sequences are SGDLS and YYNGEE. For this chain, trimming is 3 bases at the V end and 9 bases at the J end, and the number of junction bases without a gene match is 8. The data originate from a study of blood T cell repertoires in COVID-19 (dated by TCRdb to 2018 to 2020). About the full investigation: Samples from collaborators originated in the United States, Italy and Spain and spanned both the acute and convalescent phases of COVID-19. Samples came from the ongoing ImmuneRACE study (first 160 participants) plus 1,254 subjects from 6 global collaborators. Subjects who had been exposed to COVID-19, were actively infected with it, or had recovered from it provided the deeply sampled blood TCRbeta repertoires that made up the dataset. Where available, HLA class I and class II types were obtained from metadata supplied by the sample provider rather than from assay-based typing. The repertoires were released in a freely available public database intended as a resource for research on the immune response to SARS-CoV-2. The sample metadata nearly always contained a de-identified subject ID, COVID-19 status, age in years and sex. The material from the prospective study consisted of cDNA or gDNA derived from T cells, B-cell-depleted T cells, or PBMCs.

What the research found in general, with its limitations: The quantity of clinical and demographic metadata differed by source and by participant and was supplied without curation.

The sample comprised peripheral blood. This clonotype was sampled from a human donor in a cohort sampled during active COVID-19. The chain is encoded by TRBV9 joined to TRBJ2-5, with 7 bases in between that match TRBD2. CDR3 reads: CASSALDREAQYF. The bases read TGTGCCAGCAGCGCGCTCGATCGGGAGGCCCAGTACTTC.